This T cell receptor beta chain is drawn from a study of T cell changes during pregnancy in multiple sclerosis (dated by TCRdb to between 2018 and 2020). For the wider study: In women with multiple sclerosis, the researchers looked at how the T cell repertoire shifted as pregnancy progressed.

In this sample, this clone turned up once. This receptor's antigen is unknown. No qualities accompany the bases; no much larger clone lies one base away. Library preparation used the immunoSEQ multiplex PCR assay. Not all clones reach the TCRdb copy of this immuneACCESS table, which keeps in-frame sequences only. Checked studies attribute under half of the gap to unresolved V genes and leave the rest unexplained. The sample yields about 93,000 clones; approximately 92% were counted once. The ten largest clonotypes hold approximately 2% of the sample. At the junction V is shortened by 5 bases and J by 7 bases; bases outside the gene matches: 4. CDR1 and CDR2, per the germline V gene (reference sequence), are LNHDA and SQIVND. The cysteine opens and the phenylalanine closes a CDR3 of 14 amino acids. The only DNA kept is the CDR3, 42 bases in frame from the first base.

This receptor was obtained from a female donor with multiple sclerosis, enrolled in a pregnancy study. The specimen comprised peripheral blood, sampled after pregnancy. In this chain, TRBV19 is recombined with TRBJ2-1; 11 nucleotides in the junction match TRBD2. The CDR3 reads as follows: CASSPGLAVNEQFF. The nucleotides are TGTGCCAGTAGTCCGGGACTAGCGGTGAATGAGCAGTTCTTC.